This TCR beta chain stems from a study of CD8+ T cells in alopecia areata. The overall study: For treated patients, severity scores reflected the percentage of scalp area affected. General study results and limits: Lesional scalp displayed greater clonality than normal scalp, most notably in alopecia totalis/universalis. It was less clear whether patients shared TCRs than it was in mice, possibly because of HLA.

The treatment: oral pan-JAK inhibitor, 5-10 mg twice daily. Comments on this clone: The antigen remains undetermined.

RNA was extracted and reverse transcribed into cDNA as the sequencing template. Measured with immunoSEQ multiplex PCR; TCRdb has only the in-frame clones, and not every one. The table lists 150,000 to 200,000 clones, under 80% of them singletons, with under 1.5% in the top ten. Trimming took 5 bases from V and 3 from J, leaving 14 bases between them. Germline V gene data show CDR1 as SEHNR and CDR2 as FQNEAQ (reference sequence). This CDR3 comprises 15 residues. The J gene is TRBJ2-1, the V gene TRBV7-9; D not certain. This clonotype was obtained from a human donor with alopecia areata. The sample here was CD4+ T cells sorted from blood, taken around week 50, from a patient treated with tofacitinib. CDR3 DNA: TGTGCCAGCAGCACGACAAGGCCCGACTACAATGAGCAGTTCTTC. As protein: CASSTTRPDYNEQFF. The complete variable domain, with remaining parts taken from reference TRBV7-9 and TRBJ2-1, reads DTGVSQNPRHKITKRGQNVTFRCDPISEHNRLYWYRQTLGQGPEFLTYFQNEAQLEKSRLLSDRFSAERPKGSFSTLEIQRTEQGDSAMYLCASSTTRPDYNEQFFGPGTRLTVL.